This record covers a single T cell receptor beta chain. These data come from a study of blood T cell repertoires in COVID-19. Clones were sequenced by immunoSEQ multiplex PCR, and TCRdb holds only the in-frame ones, with some missing. The table lists over 250,000 clones, about 87% of them singletons. Germline V gene lookup returns CDR1 SGHVS and CDR2 FQNEAQ. V dropped 4 bases and J dropped 0 bases, with 22 bases sitting between them. The CDR3 is 19 residues long. The clonotype originates from a woman younger than 45 who had recovered from COVID-19. The chain couples TRBV7-8 to TRBJ1-5, with D perhaps TRBD1 (6 bases). Input material: PBMCs or T cells enriched from blood (not recorded which). The CDR3 sequence is CASSSPTGSNLLSNQPQHF. CDR3 coding DNA: TGTGCCAGCAGCTCACCCACAGGGTCTAATCTCCTTAGCAATCAGCCCCAGCATTTT. Supplemented by reference TRBV7-8 and TRBJ1-5, the full variable domain reads GAGVSQSPRYKVAKRGQDVALRCDPISGHVSLFWYQQALGQGPEFLTYFQNEAQLDKSGLPSDRFFAERPEGSVSTLKIQRTQQEDSAVYLCASSSPTGSNLLSNQPQHFGDGTRLSIL.